This T cell receptor (beta chain) was sequenced for a study of Graves' ophthalmopathy and Graves' hyperthyroidism. Study observations and caveats: Blood also held most thyroid clonotypes expanded above 0.001 frequency.

This clonotype was counted ten times or more. As yet, its antigen is unknown. The CDR3 length is 16 residues. Germline V CDR1 and CDR2: MNHEY, SVGEGT. V was cut by 5 bases and J by 2 bases, with 18 bases left in between. Stable hyperthyroidism denotes an absence of ophthalmopathy throughout 18 months of follow-up. Using RNA transcripts, the TCR beta CDR3 regions were amplified. HTBI primers served in a first-round RT-PCR, which a second-round multiplex PCR followed. TCRdb redid the calling of the multiplex PCR reads with MiXCR, one entry per CDR3 protein. The sample lists roughly 380,000 distinct CDR3 sequences, 15% occurring once.

The V call is TRBV6-2 or TRBV6-3, the J call TRBJ2-5; possibly TRBD1 or TRBD2 for D (6 bases each). The material sequenced was peripheral blood. The sequence came from a woman under 30 with stable Graves' hyperthyroidism. CDR3 sequence: CASSEPFRGPQETQYF. The CDR3 DNA is TGTGCCAGCAGTGAACCTTTTCGGGGGCCTCAAGAGACCCAGTACTTC.